Sequencing of this TCR beta chain was carried out in a study of blood T cell repertoires in COVID-19. The CDR3 is made up of 15 amino acids. The V end lost 2 bases, the J end lost 7 bases, and 16 bases lay between the germline ends. Germline CDR1 and CDR2: SGHTS and YDEGEE. Original analysis: Reference gene primers were amplified, and this amplification served to estimate nucleated cell counts. The protocol was immunoSEQ multiplex PCR, while the TCRdb copy is restricted to in-frame clones and leaves out a portion. That table gives V, J and clone size, and the DNA gave D and trimming. The table includes about 45,000 clones, approximately 80% detected once.

The sample was peripheral blood. This sequence joins TRBV5-8 and TRBJ1-5; D gene unclear. This receptor was identified in a man between 65 and 80 years old with acute or convalescent COVID-19. CDR3 residues: CASSFLGGVGQPQHF. Written as DNA, the CDR3 is TGTGCCAGCAGCTTCCTCGGAGGAGTGGGGCAGCCCCAGCATTTT. Together with reference TRBV5-8 and TRBJ1-5, the CDR3 gives the full variable domain: EAGVTQSPTHLIKTRGQQATLRCSPISGHTSVYWYQQALGLGLQFLLWYDEGEERNRGNFPPRFSGRQFPNYSSELNVNALELEDSALYLCASSFLGGVGQPQHFGDGTRLSIL.